This TCR beta chain stems from a study of identical twins. Whole-study results and caveats: Zero-insertion analyses might be partly confounded by invariant T cells like MAIT and iNKT.

The CDR3 covers 17 residues. Germline-derived CDR1 and CDR2 are SGHRS and YFSETQ. V shed 3 bases, J shed 1 base, and the junction held 11 bases outside the gene matches. Turning to this clonotype: Its antigen is still unknown.

Unique molecular identifiers were in the cDNA, with template-switch universal primer binding. TCRdb re-called the 5' RACE reads through MiXCR, storing one row per CDR3 protein. The sample includes 200,000 to 250,000 distinct CDR3 sequences, about 7% of them seen just once. These records were also assigned to another study, of yellow fever vaccine responses in identical twins.

The sample was memory (CD45RO+) T cells sorted from blood. The sequence came from a woman aged 18-29 years in good health. The J gene is TRBJ2-3, the V gene TRBV5-1; 7 bases fit TRBD1. The CDR3 region is CASSSLQGFRGTDTQYF. As DNA, the CDR3 is TGCGCCAGCAGCTCCTTACAGGGGTTCCGTGGCACAGATACGCAGTATTTT.